The 15 T cell receptor beta chains in this list originate from one sample, sequenced in a study of early T cells in non-severe SARS-CoV-2 infection. From the 5' RACE reads, TCRdb called clonotypes with MiXCR, one entry per CDR3 protein. The sample has approximately 28,000 distinct CDR3 sequences, approximately 6% seen once. The sample consisted of whole blood, taken at baseline. These receptors were collected from an adult who was a healthcare worker with PCR-confirmed SARS-CoV-2 infection or an uninfected control (not recorded which).

This clonotype was counted only a few times. The chain has TRBV7-6 and TRBJ1-2, with TRBD1 identical over 10 bases. Germline V gene sequence: CDR1 SGHVS, CDR2 FNYEAQ. V was pared by 5 bases and J by 5 bases, with 8 bases of the junction left unmatched. The CDR3 covers 15 residues. The CDR3 DNA reads TGTGCCAGCAGCCTTCGACAGGGGGCGGGATATGGCTACACCTTC. Translating it yields CASSLRQGAGYGYTF.

This clonotype was seen repeatedly, ten times or more. V and J are TRBV11-2 and TRBJ2-7, with 7 bases that match TRBD2. This CDR3 contains 15 residues. Germline V gives CDR1 SGHAT, CDR2 FQNNGV. The ends lost 4 bases at V and 2 bases at J; junction bases unmatched: 8. The CDR3 nucleotides are TGTGCCAGCAGCTCCGGGGAGGGCTTCCCCTACGAGCAGTACTTC. Protein sequence: CASSSGEGFPYEQYF.

This clonotype was detected ten times or more. The chain has TRBV20-1 and TRBJ2-1; the D is unclear. Germline CDR1 and CDR2: DFQATT and SNEGSKA (reference sequence). V gave up 6 bases and J gave up 6 bases, with 9 bases separating them. The CDR3 runs to 11 residues. The CDR3 sequence is CSAAHGNEQFF. The CDR3 bases are TGCAGTGCGGCTCATGGCAATGAGCAGTTCTTC.

V is TRBV10-3 and J is TRBJ1-2, with 9 nucleotides matching TRBD1. Looked up from germline, CDR1 is ENHRY and CDR2 is SYGVKD. The CDR3 sequence is 16 residues long. V trimming: 7 bases; J trimming: 4 bases; junction bases outside the gene matches: 13. The DNA for the CDR3 is TGTGCCATCACTCCTGGAGAGACAGGGGGAGTCTATGGCTACACCTTC. Amino acids: CAITPGETGGVYGYTF.

This clonotype was recorded at least ten times. The chain carries TRBV10-1 and TRBJ2-1; a weak D match, TRBD2 (5 bases). CDR3 length: 15 residues. Trimming cost V 0 bases and J 3 bases, with 9 bases left between them. CDR1 and CDR2 (germline): WNHNN, SYGVQD (reference sequence). CDR3 bases: TGCGCCAGCAGTGAGTCGACGGGAAACTACAATGAGCAGTTCTTC. Its protein is CASSESTGNYNEQFF.

The V and J genes are TRBV11-2 and TRBJ2-7, with 7 bases aligning to TRBD1. Germline CDR1 reads SGHAT; CDR2 reads FQNNGV. This CDR3 has 15 residues. Trimming took 2 bases from V and 3 from J; bases not matched to a gene: 7. CDR3 DNA: TGTGCCAGCAGCTTAAACAGGGGCAACCGCTACGAGCAGTACTTC. This encodes CASSLNRGNRYEQYF.

This clonotype was detected a few times. The chain has TRBV6-5 and TRBJ2-7, with 11 positions matching TRBD1. Germline V gene sequence: CDR1 MNHEY, CDR2 SVGAGI. J lost 2 bases, V lost 2 bases, and 5 bases had no gene match. This CDR3 has 16 amino acids. In DNA form, the CDR3 reads TGTGCCAGCAGTTACGGAAGGACAGGGGGCACCTACGAGCAGTACTTC. This codes for CASSYGRTGGTYEQYF.

This clonotype is medium-sized within its sample. The chain employs TRBV5-5 and TRBJ2-3; D uncertain. The CDR3 spans 14 residues. Trimming removed 3 bases from V and 2 bases from J, with 10 bases in between. The germline V gene has CDR1 SGHKS and CDR2 YYEKEE (reference sequence). The CDR3 nucleotides read TGTGCCAGCAGCTCCTTTAGGTACACAGATACGCAGTATTTT. Translated: CASSSFRYTDTQYF.

This clonotype was seen many times. The V call is TRBV20-1, the J call TRBJ1-1; D call uncertain. This CDR3 spans 14 amino acids. Trimming shortened V by 4 bases and J by 0 bases, and 12 bases separated the two germline ends. Per germline, CDR1 DFQATT and CDR2 SNEGSKA (reference sequence). The CDR3 protein is CSANMAGMNTEAFF. For the CDR3, the DNA is TGCAGTGCTAACATGGCAGGCATGAACACTGAAGCTTTCTTT.

This clonotype was observed a few times. V usage is TRBV9 and J usage is TRBJ2-2; weak D call: TRBD2 (6 bases). V lost 0 bases, J lost 3 bases, and 12 bases lay in between. Germline V gene sequence: CDR1 SGDLS, CDR2 YYNGEE. The CDR3 is 16 amino acids. CDR3 bases: TGTGCCAGCAGCGTAGTGGAGGGGCGAGACACCGGGGAGCTGTTTTTT. As protein: CASSVVEGRDTGELFF.

This clonotype was counted at least ten times. V usage is TRBV19 and J usage is TRBJ2-7, with a tentative D call TRBD1 (6 bases). CDR1 and CDR2 from the germline V gene are LNHDA and SQIVND (reference sequence). Deletions cut 3 bases from V and 6 bases from J, with 12 bases between. The CDR3 runs to 13 residues. In nucleotides, the CDR3 is TGTGCCAGTAGTATGGAATCAGGGGTCGAGCAGTACTTC. Protein: CASSMESGVEQYF. The full variable domain, in which reference TRBV19 and TRBJ2-7 provide the parts outside the CDR3, is DGGITQSPKYLFRKEGQNVTLSCEQNLNHDAMYWYRQDPGQGLRLIYYSQIVNDFQKGDIAEGYSVSREKKESFPLTVTSAQKNPTAFYLCASSMESGVEQYFGPGTRLTVT.

This clonotype was seen ten or more times. The chain links TRBV7-2 to TRBJ2-2; the D is unclear. Trimming removed 3 bases from V and 0 bases from J, with 14 bases in between. Germline V CDR1 and CDR2: SGHTA, FQGNSA. The CDR3 spans 17 residues. CDR3 coding DNA: TGTGCCAGCAGCTTCCAACAGATACTAACGAACACCGGGGAGCTGTTTTTT. Protein sequence: CASSFQQILTNTGELFF.

This clonotype was recorded many times. The chain joins TRBV20-1 to TRBJ2-7; D gene ambiguous. The V end lost 5 bases, the J end lost 0 bases, and 8 bases lay between the germline ends. The germline CDR1 and CDR2 sequences are DFQATT and SNEGSKA (reference sequence). The CDR3 covers 12 residues. The CDR3 sequence is CSAVDGSYEQYF. The CDR3 DNA follows: TGCAGTGCTGTTGACGGCTCCTACGAGCAGTACTTC.

This clonotype was seen repeatedly, ten times or more. This chain joins TRBV5-1 and TRBJ1-1, with TRBD1 matching 7 bases. J lost 3 bases, V lost 4 bases, and 9 bases had no gene match. The CDR3 covers 15 residues. Germline V CDR1 and CDR2: SGHRS, YFSETQ. This chain's CDR3 is CASSNRGGLDTEAFF. In DNA, the CDR3 is TGCGCCAGCAGCAACAGGGGAGGGCTGGACACTGAAGCTTTCTTT.

Many counts were recorded for this clonotype. The rearrangement uses TRBV14 and TRBJ1-2, with D uncertain. The germline V gene encodes CDR1 SGHDN and CDR2 FVKESK. Trimming left V 1 base short and J 4 bases short, with 7 bases between. The CDR3 contains 13 residues. CDR3 region: CASSQVSVYGYTF. The CDR3, as DNA: TGTGCCAGCAGCCAAGTGAGCGTCTATGGCTACACCTTC.